This T cell receptor beta chain derives from a study of cytomegalovirus exposure and HLA in healthy donors. Trimming left V 3 bases short and J 1 base short, with 12 bases between. CDR1 is KGHSH, CDR2 LQKENI, per germline. The CDR3 length is 15 residues. PCR primers comprised 60 Vbeta and 13 Jbeta primers. The method was immunoSEQ multiplex PCR; TCRdb's version includes in-frame clones alone and lacks a portion of them. The table includes under 150,000 clones, roughly 80% detected once. The sample taken for sequencing was PBMCs. The chain employs TRBV18 and TRBJ1-1; D not resolved. The sequence was collected from a woman between 40 and 55 years old in good health and CMV-seropositive. Here the CDR3 DNA reads TGTGCCAGCTCACCGCGGGAAGGTGGGAACACTGAAGCTTTCTTT. Its protein product is CASSPREGGNTEAFF. Based on the CDR3 plus reference TRBV18 and TRBJ1-1, the full variable domain is NAGVMQNPRHLVRRRGQEARLRCSPMKGHSHVYWYRQLPEEGLKFMVYLQKENIIDESGMPKERFSAEFPKEGPSILRIQQVVRGDSAAYFCASSPREGGNTEAFFGQGTRLTVV.